The rows below give T cell receptor beta chains drawn from one sample of a study of PD-1 blockade in classical Hodgkin lymphoma. Some clones are missing from TCRdb's copy, which holds only in-frame ones; the method was immunoSEQ multiplex PCR. The table includes tens of thousands of clones, 85% to 90% detected once. This specimen consisted of peripheral blood mononuclear cells (PBMCs), obtained before the second cycle of nivolumab. All receptors come from a human donor with classical Hodgkin lymphoma. Both conserved end residues are part of each CDR3. The D gene is left open where the match is weak. Clone sizes are given selectively: once, few, many, or a class where the clone is expanded.

TRBV19	17	NA	TRBJ1-5	NA	TGTGCCAGTAGTGGTCATCCTCAACAGGGCTCTGATCAGCCCCAGCATTTT	CASSGHPQQGSDQPQHF
TRBV25-1	15	once	TRBJ1-1	NA	TGTGCCAGCAGTGAATCTGGTAGGGGTAACACTGAAGCTTTCTTT	CASSESGRGNTEAFF
TRBV9	14	NA	TRBJ2-1	TRBD2	TGTGCCAGCAGCGTAGGCGGGGGGCCCCTTGAGCAGTTCTTC	CASSVGGGPLEQFF
TRBV27	15	NA	TRBJ1-6	NA	TGTGCCAGCACGCGGAAGGGGTCCTATAATTCACCCCTCCACTTT	CASTRKGSYNSPLHF
TRBV2	11	NA	TRBJ2-3	NA	TGTGCCAGCACGAGCACAGATACGCAGTATTTT	CASTSTDTQYF
TRBV5-4	14	NA	TRBJ1-5	NA	TGTGCCAGCAGCACGGGGGGCAGCAATCAGCCCCAGCATTTT	CASSTGGSNQPQHF
TRBV9	16	NA	TRBJ2-3	TRBD1	TGTGCCAGCAGCAAACAACAGGGGGCCCTCACAGATACGCAGTATTTT	CASSKQQGALTDTQYF
TRBV9	14	once	TRBJ1-2	TRBD1	TGTGCCAGCAGCGCAGGACAGGGGATCTATGGCTACACCTTC	CASSAGQGIYGYTF
TRBV5-4	15	NA	TRBJ2-3	TRBD2	TGTGCCAGCAGCTTGGGCGGACTAGACACAGATACGCAGTATTTT	CASSLGGLDTDTQYF
TRBV11-2	12	NA	TRBJ1-1	NA	TGTGCCAGCTCCCCAGGGAACACTGAAGCTTTCTTT	CASSPGNTEAFF
TRBV5-1	13	NA	TRBJ2-5	NA	TGCGCCAGCAGCGGCGAGTCCAGGGTTGAGCAGTACTTC	CASSGESRVEQYF
TRBV12-1	14	NA	TRBJ2-5	NA	TGTGCCAGCAGCTTATGGTGGCTCCTCGAGACCCAGTACTTC	CASSLWWLLETQYF
TRBV10-3	14	NA	TRBJ2-1	TRBD2	TGTGCCATCAGAACTAGCGGATCAGACAATGAGCAGTTCTTC	CAIRTSGSDNEQFF
TRBV5-1	13	NA	TRBJ2-3	NA	TGCGCCAGCAGCTTGGAGACGACAGATACGCAGTATTTT	CASSLETTDTQYF
TRBV5-5	17	NA	TRBJ1-6	TRBD1	TGTGCCAGCAGCCCCCGGACAGGGCGGCAGAATAGTTCACCCCTCCACTTT	CASSPRTGRQNSSPLHF
TRBV29-1	12	NA	TRBJ2-3	NA	TGCAGCGGGGTTGAGAGCACAGATACGCAGTATTTT	CSGVESTDTQYF
TRBV23-1	15	NA	TRBJ1-4	NA	TGCGCCAGCAGTCAATGGGGGGGAACTAATGAAAAACTGTTTTTT	CASSQWGGTNEKLFF
TRBV19	16	NA	TRBJ1-5	NA	TGTGCCAGTAGACCAACAGGGATGTATAGCAATCAGCCCCAGCATTTT	CASRPTGMYSNQPQHF
TRBV4-1	15	NA	TRBJ1-1	NA	TGCGCCAGCAGCCAAGACCCGGGCTTAAACACTGAAGCTTTCTTT	CASSQDPGLNTEAFF
TRBV15	19	NA	TRBJ2-3	TRBD2	TGTGCCACCAGCAGGGGGGGAAGTAGCGGGAGATTGGGCACAGATACGCAGTATTTT	CATSRGGSSGRLGTDTQYF
TRBV5-1	19	NA	TRBJ2-7	NA	TGCGCCAGCAGCGTCGTGGCAGCCCCTCTATTACTAGACTCCTACGAGCAGTACTTC	CASSVVAAPLLLDSYEQYF
TRBV28	14	NA	TRBJ2-7	TRBD2	TGTGCCAGCAGTTCCGGACTAGCGGGAGGGGAGCAGTACTTC	CASSSGLAGGEQYF
TRBV30	15	NA	TRBJ2-1	NA	TGTGCCTGGTTTCGTCGGGGTAGCTCCTACAATGAGCAGTTCTTC	CAWFRRGSSYNEQFF
TRBV6-5	14	NA	TRBJ2-1	TRBD1	TGTGCCAGCAGCGTAACCGGGACAGATGATGAGCAGTTCTTC	CASSVTGTDDEQFF
TRBV4-1	13	NA	TRBJ1-2	NA	TGCGCCAGCGGGCAACTGCACGACTATGGCTACACCTTC	CASGQLHDYGYTF
TRBV19	13	few	TRBJ1-5	TRBD1	TGTGCCAAACTGGACAGGGATGATCAGCCCCAGCATTTT	CAKLDRDDQPQHF
TRBV5-1	15	NA	TRBJ2-1	TRBD2	TGCGCCAGCAGCTTGGGGGCGGGAGGACTTAGTGAGCAGTTCTTC	CASSLGAGGLSEQFF
TRBV5-1	13	NA	TRBJ2-7	NA	TGCGCCAGCAGCTCCTCAAAGAGCTACGAGCAGTACTTC	CASSSSKSYEQYF
TRBV7-9	14	once	TRBJ2-1	TRBD2	TGTGCCAGCAGCCCTAGCGGGACCTACAATGAGCAGTTCTTC	CASSPSGTYNEQFF
TRBV5-4	19	NA	TRBJ2-3	TRBD2	TGTGCCAGCAGCTTGGGGGGACTAGCGGGAGCCTCTAGCACAGATACGCAGTATTTT	CASSLGGLAGASSTDTQYF
TRBV15	13	NA	TRBJ2-2	NA	TGTGCCACCAGCAGAGTTGACACCGGGGAGCTGTTTTTT	CATSRVDTGELFF
TRBV7-9	13	NA	TRBJ2-5	TRBD1	TGTGCCAGCAGCGTCGGACAGGGAGAGACCCAGTACTTC	CASSVGQGETQYF
TRBV9	16	NA	TRBJ2-5	TRBD2	TGTGCCAGCAGCGGTGGACTAGCGGGTGTACAAGAGACCCAGTACTTC	CASSGGLAGVQETQYF
TRBV5-1	13	NA	TRBJ2-7	NA	TGCGCCAGCAGCCCGGGACCGAATTACGAGCAGTACTTC	CASSPGPNYEQYF
TRBV27	21	NA	TRBJ1-3	TRBD1	TGTGCCAGCAGTTCGTTGTGGGGACCGGGACAGGGCCTCTACTCTGGAAACACCATATATTTT	CASSSLWGPGQGLYSGNTIYF
TRBV9	17	NA	TRBJ2-3	TRBD2	TGTGCCAGCAGCGAAGGGAAAGGGACTAGCGGCACAGATACGCAGTATTTT	CASSEGKGTSGTDTQYF